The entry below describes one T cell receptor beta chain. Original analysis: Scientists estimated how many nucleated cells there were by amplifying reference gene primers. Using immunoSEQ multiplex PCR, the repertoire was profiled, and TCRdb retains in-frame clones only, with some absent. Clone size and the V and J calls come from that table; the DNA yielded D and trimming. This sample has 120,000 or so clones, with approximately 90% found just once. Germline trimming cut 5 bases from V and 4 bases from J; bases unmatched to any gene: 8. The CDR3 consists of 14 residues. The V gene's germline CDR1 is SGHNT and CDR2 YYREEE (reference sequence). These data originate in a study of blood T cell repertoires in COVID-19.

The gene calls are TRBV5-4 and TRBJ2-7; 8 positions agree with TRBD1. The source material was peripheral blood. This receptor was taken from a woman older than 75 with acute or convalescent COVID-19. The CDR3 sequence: CASSSQGARYEQYF. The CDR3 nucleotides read TGTGCCAGCAGTAGTCAGGGGGCGAGGTACGAGCAGTACTTC.